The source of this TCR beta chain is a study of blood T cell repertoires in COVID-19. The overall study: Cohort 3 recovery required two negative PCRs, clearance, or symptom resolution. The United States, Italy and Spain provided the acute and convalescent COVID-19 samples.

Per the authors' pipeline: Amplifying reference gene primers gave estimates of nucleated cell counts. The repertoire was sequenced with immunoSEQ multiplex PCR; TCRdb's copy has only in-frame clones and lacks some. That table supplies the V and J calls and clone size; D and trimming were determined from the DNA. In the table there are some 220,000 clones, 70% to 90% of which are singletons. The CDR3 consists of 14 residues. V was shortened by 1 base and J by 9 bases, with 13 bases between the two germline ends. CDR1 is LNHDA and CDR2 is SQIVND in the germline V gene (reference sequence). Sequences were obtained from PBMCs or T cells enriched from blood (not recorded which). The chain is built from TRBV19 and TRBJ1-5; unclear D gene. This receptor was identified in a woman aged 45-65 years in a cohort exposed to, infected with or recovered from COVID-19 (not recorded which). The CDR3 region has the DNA TGTGCCAGTAGTATAGGGAGGGTCCCTTGGCCCCAGCATTTT. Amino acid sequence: CASSIGRVPWPQHF.